This passage covers 30 T cell receptor beta chains from one sample sequenced in a study of vaccination and CD4 T cells after COVID-19. Treatment noted: approximately 9-day PBMC culture with coronavirus spike peptide pools or control peptides (ViraFEST assay). Scientists ran DNA taken from cultured CD4+ T cells through the Oncomine TCR Beta short-read assay for sequencing. TCRdb ran MiXCR on the PCR reads and lists one entry per CDR3 protein. This table has more than 10,000 distinct CDR3 sequences, approximately 51% appearing once. Antigens for these TCRs are unknown. The input for sequencing was cultured CD4+ T cells from blood, taken after SARS-CoV-2 vaccination. Receptors were obtained from a human donor with COVID-19.

The chain joins TRBV19 to TRBJ2-3; possible D gene TRBD2, 6 bases. Deletions cut 5 bases from V and 0 bases from J, with 12 bases between. The CDR3 sequence is 15 residues long. CDR1 and CDR2 (germline): LNHDA, SQIVND (reference sequence). CDR3 loop: CASSDPGLSTDTQYF. CDR3 DNA: TGTGCCAGTAGTGATCCGGGACTCAGCACAGATACGCAGTATTTT.

The table lists this clonotype with a few counts. This chain connects TRBV20-1 to TRBJ2-7; the D gene could be TRBD1 or TRBD2 (7 bases each). The CDR3 is 13 amino acids. The germline gives CDR1 DFQATT, CDR2 SNEGSKA (reference sequence). V lost 6 bases, J lost 4 bases, and 16 bases lay in between. The CDR3 DNA reads as TGCAGTGCGGGAGGGGGCACGGCGTACGAGCAGTACTTC. Translated: CSAGGGTAYEQYF.

In the case of this clonotype: An end of the junction does not agree with germline; a read error may underlie this. The genes are TRBV6-4 and TRBJ1-5; maybe TRBD1 (5 bases). In germline, CDR1 is MRHNA, CDR2 SNTAGT. The CDR3 totals 14 residues. Here the CDR3 reads CASSDSPGFQPQHF. The CDR3 nucleotides read TGTGCCAGCAGTGACTCCCCAGGGTTTCAGCCCCAACATTTT.

This chain uses TRBV2 with TRBJ1-3; D unresolved. CDR1 SNHLY and CDR2 FYNNEI come from the germline V gene. V lost 7 bases and J 0 bases, leaving 10 bases between the germline ends. This CDR3 region has 14 residues. The DNA for the CDR3 is TGTGCCAGCAAGGAAGGGAACTCTGGAAACACCATATATTTT. Its translation: CASKEGNSGNTIYF.

The chain recombines TRBV6-1 with TRBJ1-2, with D perhaps matching TRBD1 (6 bases). This CDR3 has 14 residues. V was clipped by 3 bases and J by 8 bases, with 16 bases between them. CDR1 is MNHNS, CDR2 SASEGT, per germline. The chain's CDR3 is CASSEDTGRVGYTF. The DNA for the CDR3 is TGTGCCAGCAGTGAGGACACAGGGCGAGTCGGCTACACCTTC.

The V call is TRBV27, the J call TRBJ2-5; 8 nucleotides match TRBD2. The V gene end was trimmed by 6 bases and the J gene end by 5 bases; junction bases not matched to a gene: 8. Germline values: CDR1 MNHEY, CDR2 SMNVEV (reference sequence). CDR3 length: 14 residues. CDR3: CASSQNGLAETQYF. The CDR3 DNA reads as TGTGCCAGCAGCCAGAATGGACTAGCTGAGACCCAGTACTTC.

The V call is TRBV10-3, the J call TRBJ1-5, with D possibly matching TRBD1 (5 bases). With 6 bases removed from V and 9 bases from J, the gap between germline ends came to 15 bases. The CDR3 runs to 13 residues. Germline V lookup: CDR1 ENHRY, CDR2 SYGVKD. The CDR3 sequence: CAIRGGMERPQHF. The DNA for the CDR3 is TGTGCCATCAGGGGGGGGATGGAGCGGCCCCAGCATTTT.

J is TRBJ1-1 and V is TRBV5-5; no definite D call. The CDR3 has 14 amino acids. V lost 6 bases, J lost 1 base, and 13 bases lay in between. Germline assignment: CDR1 SGHKS and CDR2 YYEKEE (reference sequence). Here the CDR3 DNA reads TGTGCCAGCACGCGGGAAGGTTCGAACACTGAAGCTTTCTTT. This codes for CASTREGSNTEAFF.

The chain recombines TRBV2 with TRBJ2-3; 7 bases fit TRBD2. Germline V gene data show CDR1 as SNHLY and CDR2 as FYNNEI. V gave up 5 bases and J gave up 1 base; unmatched junction bases: 3. The CDR3 loop spans 14 amino acids. The CDR3 DNA follows: TGTGCCAGCAGTATCCGGGGGGGCACAGATACGCAGTATTTT. Amino acid sequence: CASSIRGGTDTQYF. The full variable domain, rest sourced from reference TRBV2 and TRBJ2-3, is EPEVTQTPSHQVTQMGQEVILRCVPISNHLYFYWYRQILGQKVEFLVSFYNNEISEKSEIFDDQFSVERPDGSNFTLKIRSTKLEDSAMYFCASSIRGGTDTQYFGPGTRLTVL.

This chain uses TRBV7-2 with TRBJ2-7, with D possibly called TRBD1 or TRBD2 (5 bases each). In germline, CDR1 is SGHTA, CDR2 FQGNSA. The CDR3 has 15 residues. V was clipped by 5 bases and J by 4 bases, with 18 bases between them. CDR3 protein: CASSHRDGSIYEQYF. The CDR3 coding sequence is TGTGCCAGCAGCCACCGGGACGGATCGATATACGAGCAGTACTTC.

V and J are TRBV5-6 and TRBJ2-1, with a weak D call TRBD1 (6 bases). Germline V gene data show CDR1 as SGHDT and CDR2 as YYEEEE. V lost 8 bases, J lost 3 bases, and 18 bases lay in between. The length of the CDR3 is 15 residues. CDR3 residues: CASIRNGDNYNEQFF. Here the CDR3 DNA reads TGTGCCAGTATAAGGAATGGGGACAACTACAATGAGCAGTTCTTC.

This chain connects TRBV6-1 to TRBJ2-1, with 11 bases matching TRBD1. The trim removed 8 bases at V and 7 bases at J, leaving 13 bases unmatched. In germline, CDR1 is MNHNS, CDR2 SASEGT. The CDR3 has 16 amino acids. In DNA form, the CDR3 reads TGTGCCAGCGAGGTAGTCGCCGGGACAGGGGGAAATGAGCAGTTCTTC. It encodes CASEVVAGTGGNEQFF.

V is TRBV20-1 and J is TRBJ2-7, with TRBD1 matching over 9 bases. V dropped 0 bases and J dropped 2; count of bases not matched to a gene: 8. This CDR3 has 16 amino acids. Germline lookup yields CDR1 DFQATT and CDR2 SNEGSKA (reference sequence). The CDR3 coding sequence is TGCAGTGCTAGAGATCTCGAGAGGGACAGGGCCTACGAGCAGTACTTC. Amino acid sequence: CSARDLERDRAYEQYF.

This rearrangement joins TRBV6-1 to TRBJ1-1; D not certain. Germline CDR1 and CDR2: MNHNS and SASEGT. This CDR3 is built from 13 residues. Trimming took 8 bases from V and 1 from J, leaving 11 bases between them. The CDR3 spells CASSQVGNTEAFF. The CDR3 nucleotides read TGTGCCAGCTCCCAAGTGGGGAACACTGAAGCTTTCTTT.

This sequence joins TRBV7-9 and TRBJ2-5; 7 nucleotides agree with TRBD2. V lost 3 bases, J lost 2 bases, and 6 bases stayed unmatched. CDR1 and CDR2 (germline): SEHNR, FQNEAQ (reference sequence). The CDR3 totals 15 residues. The CDR3 nucleotides are TGTGCCAGCAGCTTCCGGGACTATCAGCAAGAGACCCAGTACTTC. As protein: CASSFRDYQQETQYF.

The chain recombines TRBV19 with TRBJ1-3; D not resolved. Germline lookup yields CDR1 LNHDA and CDR2 SQIVND (reference sequence). The CDR3 is 13 residues long. The ends were cut back, 10 bases at V and 0 bases at J, with 10 bases in the middle. The CDR3 DNA follows: TGTGCCACCAGCCGCGGCTCTGGAAACACCATATATTTT. This translates into CATSRGSGNTIYF.

This chain joins TRBV27 and TRBJ1-1; 7 bases match TRBD1. V was clipped by 5 bases and J by 3 bases; unmatched bases: 9. Germline V gene data show CDR1 as MNHEY and CDR2 as SMNVEV (reference sequence). The length of the CDR3 is 15 residues. In nucleotides, the CDR3 is TGTGCCAGCAGTCTCCGATTTACAGGGGACACTGAAGCTTTCTTT. This gives the protein CASSLRFTGDTEAFF.

The V call is TRBV11-3, the J call TRBJ1-1; TRBD1 agrees at 8 bases. CDR1 and CDR2 (germline): SGHNT, YENEEA. V lost 2 bases and J lost 1; bases outside the gene matches: 0. This CDR3 region has 14 residues. The CDR3 is CASSLQGANTEAFF. Written as DNA, the CDR3 is TGTGCCAGCAGCTTACAGGGGGCGAACACTGAAGCTTTCTTT.

The V and J genes are TRBV20-1 and TRBJ2-5; 10 positions agree with TRBD1. Germline V gene data show CDR1 as DFQATT and CDR2 as SNEGSKA (reference sequence). V lost 2 bases and J lost 4; bases outside the gene matches: 7. CDR3 length equals 15 residues. CDR3 loop: CSARPGQGLRETQYF. Here the CDR3 DNA reads TGCAGTGCTAGACCGGGACAGGGGTTGAGAGAGACCCAGTACTTC.

This clonotype was seen a handful of times. The V and J genes are TRBV7-2 and TRBJ2-6, with D possibly TRBD2 on 5 matching bases. Trimming left V 5 bases short and J 7 bases short, with 18 bases between. Germline CDR1 and CDR2: SGHTA and FQGNSA. This CDR3 spans 16 amino acids. The CDR3 protein is CASSNNGGLGANVLTF. The CDR3 DNA is TGTGCCAGCAGCAATAATGGCGGGCTGGGAGCCAACGTCCTGACTTTC.

The chain uses TRBV19 and TRBJ2-5; 9 bases map to TRBD1. CDR3 size: 13 residues. J was trimmed by 5 bases and V by 6 bases; bases with no gene match: 4. CDR1 and CDR2 (germline): LNHDA, SQIVND (reference sequence). As DNA, the CDR3 is TGTGCCAGTAGGGAACAGGGGGCTGAGACCCAGTACTTC. This gives the protein CASREQGAETQYF.

CDR3 coding DNA: TGTGCCAGCAGCTTAGATATAGGTTCCCAAGAGACCCAGTACTTC. Translated, it gives CASSLDIGSQETQYF. This rearrangement joins TRBV11-3 to TRBJ2-5; unclear D gene. This CDR3 comprises 15 residues. V gave up 0 bases and J gave up 1 base, with 9 bases separating them. Germline V CDR1 and CDR2: SGHNT, YENEEA.

The chain links TRBV6-5 to TRBJ1-1, with D possibly being TRBD1 (6 bases). V shed 0 bases and J shed 3 bases, with 17 bases lying between them. Germline V gives CDR1 MNHEY, CDR2 SVGAGI. The CDR3 consists of 17 residues. CDR3 sequence reads: CASSYSLGTSWDTEAFF. The CDR3 region has the DNA TGTGCCAGCAGTTACTCTCTTGGGACATCCTGGGACACTGAAGCTTTCTTT.

The chain uses TRBV20-1 and TRBJ1-6, with a tentative D call TRBD1 (6 bases). V was trimmed by 4 bases and J by 4 bases, leaving 14 bases between them. The germline V gene encodes CDR1 DFQATT and CDR2 SNEGSKA (reference sequence). The CDR3 is 15 residues long. This CDR3 reads CSAKMGGSYNSPLHF. The CDR3 DNA reads TGCAGTGCTAAAATGGGGGGCAGTTATAATTCACCCCTCCACTTT.

The chain uses TRBV10-3 and TRBJ2-5; TRBD1 agrees at 7 bases. This CDR3 comprises 14 residues. From germline, CDR1 is ENHRY and CDR2 SYGVKD. Losses at the gene ends were 6 bases for V and 1 base for J; bases not matched to a gene: 5. In DNA form, the CDR3 reads TGTGCCATCAGCGACAGGGTGATCCAAGAGACCCAGTACTTC. Amino acids: CAISDRVIQETQYF.

The V gene is TRBV4-3, the J gene TRBJ1-2, with D possibly being TRBD1 (5 bases). V was shortened by 0 bases and J by 2 bases, with 22 bases between the two germline ends. CDR3 size: 19 residues. Per germline, CDR1 LGHNA and CDR2 YSLEER. The CDR3 sequence is CASSQDFGTQVGANYGYTF. Here the CDR3 DNA reads TGCGCCAGCAGCCAAGATTTCGGAACTCAAGTTGGGGCAAACTATGGCTACACCTTC.

This clonotype was seen a handful of times. This rearrangement joins TRBV6-5 to TRBJ2-7, with 8 bases matching TRBD2. Germline CDR1 and CDR2: MNHEY and SVGAGI. Trimming cost V 4 bases and J 4 bases; bases outside gene matches: 3. CDR3 length: 13 residues. The CDR3 here is CASSFLAGYEQYF. CDR3 nucleotides: TGTGCCAGCAGTTTCCTAGCGGGTTACGAGCAGTACTTC.

The chain links TRBV4-1 to TRBJ2-3, with 9 bases that match TRBD1. CDR1 and CDR2 from the germline V gene are MGHRA and YSYEKL. The CDR3 sequence is 17 residues long. Trimming removed 0 bases from V and 2 bases from J; junction bases left unmatched: 6. CDR3 in amino acids: CASSQEDRGILTDTQYF. DNA of the CDR3: TGCGCCAGCAGCCAAGAAGACAGGGGGATACTCACAGATACGCAGTATTTT.

This clonotype was detected only a few times. CDR3 coding DNA: TGTGCCAGCAGTCAACAGGAGGGTAGAGCTTTCTTT. Residues: CASSQQEGRAFF. The V call is TRBV7-2, the J call TRBJ1-1; perhaps TRBD1 as D (5 bases). Trimming pared 6 bases from V and 10 bases from J, leaving 15 bases between. CDR1 and CDR2 (germline): SGHTA, FQGNSA. This CDR3 region has 12 residues.

This clonotype was recorded once. The rearrangement links TRBV20-1 to TRBJ2-1; 8 bases line up with TRBD2. The CDR3 is 13 residues long. V shed 8 bases and J 8 bases; nucleotides not matched to a gene: 11. Germline V gene sequence: CDR1 DFQATT, CDR2 SNEGSKA (reference sequence). The CDR3 reads CSSGGALGDEQFF. CDR3 nucleotide sequence: TGCAGTTCGGGGGGGGCCCTCGGAGATGAGCAGTTCTTC.